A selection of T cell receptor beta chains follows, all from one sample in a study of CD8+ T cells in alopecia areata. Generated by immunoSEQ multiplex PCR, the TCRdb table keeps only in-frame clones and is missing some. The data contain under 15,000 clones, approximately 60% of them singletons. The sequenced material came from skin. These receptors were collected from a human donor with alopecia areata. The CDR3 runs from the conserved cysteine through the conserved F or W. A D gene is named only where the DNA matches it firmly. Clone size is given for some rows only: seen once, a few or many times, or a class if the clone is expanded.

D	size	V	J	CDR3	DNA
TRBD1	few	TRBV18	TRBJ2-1	CASSLWTGAYNEQFF	TGTGCCAGCTCACTTTGGACAGGAGCCTACAATGAGCAGTTCTTC
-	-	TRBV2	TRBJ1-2	CASSNRKGPFFGYTF	TGTGCCAGCAGCAACAGAAAAGGTCCCTTTTTTGGCTACACCTTC
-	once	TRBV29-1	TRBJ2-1	CSVEGLATYNEQFF	TGCAGCGTTGAGGGCCTAGCGACCTACAATGAGCAGTTCTTC
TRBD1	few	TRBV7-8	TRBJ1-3	CASSFFDRAAGNTIYF	TGTGCCAGCAGCTTCTTTGACAGGGCGGCTGGAAACACCATATATTTT
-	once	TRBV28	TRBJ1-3	CASSFGSTSGNTIYF	TGTGCCAGCAGTTTCGGCAGTACCTCTGGAAACACCATATATTTT
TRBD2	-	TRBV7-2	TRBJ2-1	CASTLGSGGDEQFF	TGTGCCAGCACCTTAGGTAGCGGGGGGGATGAGCAGTTCTTC
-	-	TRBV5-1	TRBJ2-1	CASSFTVNNEQFF	TGCGCCAGCAGCTTCACGGTCAACAATGAGCAGTTCTTC
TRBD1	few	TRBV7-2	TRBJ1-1	CASSPRQGWAEAFF	TGTGCCAGCAGCCCAAGACAGGGGTGGGCTGAAGCTTTCTTT
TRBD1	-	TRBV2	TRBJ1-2	CARGKDRDRTYGYTF	TGTGCCCGCGGTAAAGACCGGGACAGGACCTATGGCTACACCTTC
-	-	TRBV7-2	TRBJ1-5	CASSLAGRDQPQHF	TGTGCCAGCAGCTTAGCAGGGAGGGATCAGCCCCAGCATTTT
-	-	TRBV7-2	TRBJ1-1	CASSLGVGTEAFF	TGTGCCAGCAGCTTGGGGGTAGGGACTGAAGCTTTCTTT
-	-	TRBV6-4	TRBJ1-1	CASSDTSTEAFF	TGTGCCAGCAGTGACACCTCCACTGAAGCTTTCTTT
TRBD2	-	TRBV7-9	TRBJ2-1	CASSNRLAGDYNEQFF	TGTGCCAGCAGCAACAGATTAGCGGGAGATTACAATGAGCAGTTCTTC
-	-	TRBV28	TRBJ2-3	CASSLWGGGRVVADTQYF	TGTGCCAGCAGTTTATGGGGGGGCGGGAGAGTCGTGGCAGATACGCAGTATTTT
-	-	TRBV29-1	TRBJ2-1	CSVEAPGTKNNEQFF	TGCAGCGTTGAAGCCCCCGGGACAAAGAACAATGAGCAGTTCTTC
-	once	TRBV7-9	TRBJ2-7	CASQGGNTYEQYF	TGTGCCAGCCAAGGTGGCAATACCTACGAGCAGTACTTC
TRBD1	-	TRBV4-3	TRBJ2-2	CASSPGTGRTGELFF	TGCGCCAGCAGTCCCGGGACAGGGAGAACCGGGGAGCTGTTTTTT